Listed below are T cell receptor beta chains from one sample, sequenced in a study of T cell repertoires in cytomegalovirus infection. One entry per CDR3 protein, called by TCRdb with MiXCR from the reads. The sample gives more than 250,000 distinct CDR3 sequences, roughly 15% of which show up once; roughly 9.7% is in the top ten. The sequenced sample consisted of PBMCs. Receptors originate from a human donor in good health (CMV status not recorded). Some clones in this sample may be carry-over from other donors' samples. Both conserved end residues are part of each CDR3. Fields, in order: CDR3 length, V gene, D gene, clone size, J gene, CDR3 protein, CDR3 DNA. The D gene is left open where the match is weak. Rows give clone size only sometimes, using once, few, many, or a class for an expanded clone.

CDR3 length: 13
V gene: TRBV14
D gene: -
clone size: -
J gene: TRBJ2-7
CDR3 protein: CASSQDGRYEQYF
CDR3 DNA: TGTGCCAGCAGCCAAGATGGTCGGTACGAGCAGTACTTC

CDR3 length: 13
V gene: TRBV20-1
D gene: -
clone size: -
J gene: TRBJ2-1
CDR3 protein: CSAYPTAYNEQFF
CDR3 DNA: TGCAGTGCCTACCCCACAGCTTACAATGAGCAGTTCTTC

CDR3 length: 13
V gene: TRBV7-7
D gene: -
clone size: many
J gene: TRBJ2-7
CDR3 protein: CASSPSGPYEQYF
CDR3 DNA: TGTGCCAGCAGTCCCTCGGGCCCCTACGAGCAGTACTTC

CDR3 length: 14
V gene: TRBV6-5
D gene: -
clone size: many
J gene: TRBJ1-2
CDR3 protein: CASSYRDSNYGYTF
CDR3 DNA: TGTGCCAGCAGTTACCGAGACAGCAACTATGGCTACACCTTC

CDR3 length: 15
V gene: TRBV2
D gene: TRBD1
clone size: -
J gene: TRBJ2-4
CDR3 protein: CASTPGQGAGDIQYF
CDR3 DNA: TGTGCCAGCACCCCTGGACAGGGGGCTGGAGACATTCAGTACTTC

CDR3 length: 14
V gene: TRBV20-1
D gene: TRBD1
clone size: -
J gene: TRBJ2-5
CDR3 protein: CSASWDRPLETQYF
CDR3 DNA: TGCAGTGCTAGTTGGGACAGGCCATTGGAGACCCAGTACTTC

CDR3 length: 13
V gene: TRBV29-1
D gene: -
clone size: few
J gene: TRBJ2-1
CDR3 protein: CSGHKVSYNEQFF
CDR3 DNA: TGCAGCGGGCACAAGGTTTCCTACAATGAGCAGTTCTTC

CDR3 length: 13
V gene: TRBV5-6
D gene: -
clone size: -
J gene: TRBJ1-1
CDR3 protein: CASSWSGSTEAFF
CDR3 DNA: TGTGCCAGCAGCTGGTCCGGGTCGACTGAAGCTTTCTTT

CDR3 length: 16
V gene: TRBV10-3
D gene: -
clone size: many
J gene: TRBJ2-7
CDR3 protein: CAISGVLDLGSSEQYF
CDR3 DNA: TGTGCCATCAGTGGGGTGTTGGACCTAGGATCGTCCGAGCAGTACTTC

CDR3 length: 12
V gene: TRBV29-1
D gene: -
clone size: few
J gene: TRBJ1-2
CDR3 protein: CSVDVGTYGYTF
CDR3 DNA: TGCAGCGTTGATGTGGGGACCTATGGCTACACCTTC

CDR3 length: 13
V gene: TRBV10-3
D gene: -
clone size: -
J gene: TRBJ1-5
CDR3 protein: CAIGRVGNQPQHF
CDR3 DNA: TGTGCCATCGGCCGCGTGGGCAATCAGCCCCAGCATTTT

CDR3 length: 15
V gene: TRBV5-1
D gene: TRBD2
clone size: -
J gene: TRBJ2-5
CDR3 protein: CASSPLAGQEETQYF
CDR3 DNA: TGCGCCAGCAGCCCACTAGCGGGGCAAGAAGAGACCCAGTACTTC

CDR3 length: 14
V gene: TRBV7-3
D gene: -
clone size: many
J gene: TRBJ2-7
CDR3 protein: CASAPQGQLGEQYF
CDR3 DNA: TGTGCCAGCGCTCCCCAAGGCCAACTAGGGGAGCAGTACTTC

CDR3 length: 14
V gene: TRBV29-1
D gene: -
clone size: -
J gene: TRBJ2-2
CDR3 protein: CSVTFPTLTGELFF
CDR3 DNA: TGCAGCGTAACCTTTCCAACCTTGACCGGGGAGCTGTTTTTT

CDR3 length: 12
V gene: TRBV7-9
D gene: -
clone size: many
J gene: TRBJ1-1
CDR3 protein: CASSLRDTEAFF
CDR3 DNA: TGTGCCAGCAGCTTACGCGACACTGAAGCTTTCTTT

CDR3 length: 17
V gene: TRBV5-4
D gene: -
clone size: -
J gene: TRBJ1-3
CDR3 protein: CASRGEGTRSSGNTIYF
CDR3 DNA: TGTGCCAGCAGGGGGGAGGGCACCCGAAGCTCTGGAAACACCATATATTTT

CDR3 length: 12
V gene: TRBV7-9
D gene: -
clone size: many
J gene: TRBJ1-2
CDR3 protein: CASAGVMGGYTF
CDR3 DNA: TGTGCCAGCGCGGGGGTCATGGGGGGCTACACCTTC

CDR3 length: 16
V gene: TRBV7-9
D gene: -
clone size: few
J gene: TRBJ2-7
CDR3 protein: CASSLVQGANRHEQYF
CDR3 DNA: TGTGCCAGCAGCTTAGTTCAGGGCGCAAATCGACACGAGCAGTACTTC

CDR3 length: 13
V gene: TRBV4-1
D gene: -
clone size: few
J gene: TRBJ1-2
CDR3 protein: CASSRTKEYGYTF
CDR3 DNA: TGCGCCAGTTCCCGGACAAAGGAATATGGCTACACCTTC

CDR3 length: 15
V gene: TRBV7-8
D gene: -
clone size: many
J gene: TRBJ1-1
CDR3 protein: CASTRSGGRNTEAFF
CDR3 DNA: TGTGCCAGCACCAGGAGTGGAGGGCGGAACACTGAAGCTTTCTTT

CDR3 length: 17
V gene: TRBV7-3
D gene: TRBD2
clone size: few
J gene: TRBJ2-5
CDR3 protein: CASSPGGASGEQETQYF
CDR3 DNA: TGTGCCAGCAGCCCAGGGGGGGCTAGCGGGGAGCAAGAGACCCAGTACTTC

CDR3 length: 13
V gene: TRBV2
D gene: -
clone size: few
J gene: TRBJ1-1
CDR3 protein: CASGRVGHTEAFF
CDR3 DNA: TGTGCCAGCGGAAGGGTGGGTCACACTGAAGCTTTCTTT

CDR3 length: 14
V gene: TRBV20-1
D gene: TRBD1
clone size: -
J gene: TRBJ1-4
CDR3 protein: CSASRTGSGEKLFF
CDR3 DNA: TGCAGTGCGTCCCGGACAGGGTCCGGTGAAAAACTGTTTTTT

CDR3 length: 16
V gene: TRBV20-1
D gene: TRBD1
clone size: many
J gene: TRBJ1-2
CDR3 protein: CSASAGTGGRGYGYTF
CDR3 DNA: TGCAGTGCTAGTGCCGGGACAGGGGGCCGAGGCTATGGCTACACCTTC

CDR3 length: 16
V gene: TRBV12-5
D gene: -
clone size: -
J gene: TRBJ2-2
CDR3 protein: CASGFGHLPNTGELFF
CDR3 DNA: TGTGCTAGTGGTTTTGGACACCTTCCGAACACCGGGGAGCTGTTTTTT

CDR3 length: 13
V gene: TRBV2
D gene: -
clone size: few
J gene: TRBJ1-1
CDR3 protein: CASRVRGGTEAFF
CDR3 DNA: TGTGCCAGCAGGGTCCGGGGTGGTACTGAAGCTTTCTTT

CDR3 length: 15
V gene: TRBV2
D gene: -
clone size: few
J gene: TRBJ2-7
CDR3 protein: CASSAEGDVGYEQYF
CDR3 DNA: TGTGCCAGCAGTGCGGAAGGGGACGTGGGATACGAGCAGTACTTC

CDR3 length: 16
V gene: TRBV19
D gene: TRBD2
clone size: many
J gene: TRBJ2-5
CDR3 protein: CASSIWISGGGETQYF
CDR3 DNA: TGTGCCAGTAGTATTTGGATAAGCGGGGGGGGGGAGACCCAGTACTTC

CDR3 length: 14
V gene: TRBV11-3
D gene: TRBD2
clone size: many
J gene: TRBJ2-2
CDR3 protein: CASSFSSGGGELFF
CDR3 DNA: TGTGCCAGCAGCTTCTCCTCGGGAGGCGGGGAGCTGTTTTTT

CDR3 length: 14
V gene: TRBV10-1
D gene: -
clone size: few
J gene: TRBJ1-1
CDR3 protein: CASSEAPGSTEAFF
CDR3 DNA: TGCGCCAGCAGTGAGGCACCAGGGTCAACTGAAGCTTTCTTT

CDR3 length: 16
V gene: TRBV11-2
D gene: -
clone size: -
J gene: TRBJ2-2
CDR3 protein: CASSQGGGLNTGELFF
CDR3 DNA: TGTGCCAGCAGCCAGGGTGGAGGATTGAACACCGGGGAGCTGTTTTTT

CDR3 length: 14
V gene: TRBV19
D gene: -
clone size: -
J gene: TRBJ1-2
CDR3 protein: CASQERGRYYGYTF
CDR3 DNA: TGTGCCAGTCAGGAGCGGGGTCGTTACTATGGCTACACCTTC

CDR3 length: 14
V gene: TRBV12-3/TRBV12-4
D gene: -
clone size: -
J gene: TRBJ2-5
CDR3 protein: CASSLGQGTKTQYF
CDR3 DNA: TGTGCCAGCAGTTTAGGGCAGGGGACGAAGACCCAGTACTTC

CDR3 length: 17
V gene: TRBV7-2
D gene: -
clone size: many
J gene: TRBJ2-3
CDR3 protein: CASSLAFGGKHTDTQYF
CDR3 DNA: TGTGCCAGCAGCTTAGCGTTTGGCGGAAAACACACAGATACGCAGTATTTT

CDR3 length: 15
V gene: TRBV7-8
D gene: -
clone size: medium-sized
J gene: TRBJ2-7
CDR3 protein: CASSLVGPGIYEQYF
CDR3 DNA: TGTGCCAGCAGCTTAGTAGGCCCGGGGATCTACGAGCAGTACTTC

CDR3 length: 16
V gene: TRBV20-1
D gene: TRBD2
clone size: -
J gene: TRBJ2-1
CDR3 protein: CSAREPGTSVDNEQFF
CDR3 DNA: TGCAGTGCTAGAGAACCCGGGACTAGCGTCGACAATGAGCAGTTCTTC

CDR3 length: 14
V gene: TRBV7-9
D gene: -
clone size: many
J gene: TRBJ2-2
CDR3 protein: CASSLQGMDGELFF
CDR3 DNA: TGTGCCAGCAGCCTACAGGGAATGGACGGGGAGCTGTTTTTT

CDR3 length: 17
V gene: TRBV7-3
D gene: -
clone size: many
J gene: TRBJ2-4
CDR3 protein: CASSFPQGRIAKNIQYF
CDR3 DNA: TGTGCCAGCAGCTTCCCGCAGGGACGGATAGCCAAAAACATTCAGTACTTC

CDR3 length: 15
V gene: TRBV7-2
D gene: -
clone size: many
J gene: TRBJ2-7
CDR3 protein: CASSLVTEPLYEQYF
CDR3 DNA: TGTGCCAGCAGCTTAGTTACCGAACCCCTCTACGAGCAGTACTTC

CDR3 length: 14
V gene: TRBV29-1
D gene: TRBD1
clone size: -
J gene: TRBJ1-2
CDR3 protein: CSVKRTGGNYGYTF
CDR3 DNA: TGCAGCGTGAAGCGGACAGGGGGAAATTATGGCTACACCTTC

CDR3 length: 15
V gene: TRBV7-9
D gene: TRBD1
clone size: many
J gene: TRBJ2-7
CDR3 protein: CASSIDRDRGYEQYF
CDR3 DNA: TGTGCCAGCAGCATTGACCGGGACAGGGGCTACGAGCAGTACTTC

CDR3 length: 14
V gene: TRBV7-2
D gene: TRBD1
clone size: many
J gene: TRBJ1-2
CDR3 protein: CASSSAGGLYGYTF
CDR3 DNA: TGTGCCAGCAGCTCTGCAGGGGGCCTCTATGGCTACACCTTC

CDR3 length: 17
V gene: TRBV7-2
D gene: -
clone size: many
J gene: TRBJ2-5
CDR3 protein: CASSLIGNWDRQETQYF
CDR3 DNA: TGTGCCAGCAGCTTAATAGGCAATTGGGACCGTCAAGAGACCCAGTACTTC

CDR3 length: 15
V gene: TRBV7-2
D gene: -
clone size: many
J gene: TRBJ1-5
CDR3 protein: CASSLDAYSNQPQHF
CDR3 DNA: TGTGCCAGCAGCTTAGACGCGTATAGCAATCAGCCCCAGCATTTT

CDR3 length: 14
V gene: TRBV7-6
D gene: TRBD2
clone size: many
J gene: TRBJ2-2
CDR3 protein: CASSYGGRAGELFF
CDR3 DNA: TGTGCCAGCAGCTACGGCGGGAGAGCTGGGGAGCTGTTTTTT

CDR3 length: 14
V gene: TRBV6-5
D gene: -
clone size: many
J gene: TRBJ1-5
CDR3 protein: CASSSGRINQPQHF
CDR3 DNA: TGTGCCAGCAGTTCTGGGCGAATCAATCAGCCCCAGCATTTT

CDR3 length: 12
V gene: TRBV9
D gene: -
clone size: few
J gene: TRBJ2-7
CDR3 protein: CAREDGTYEQYF
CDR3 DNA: TGTGCCAGAGAAGACGGTACCTACGAGCAGTACTTC

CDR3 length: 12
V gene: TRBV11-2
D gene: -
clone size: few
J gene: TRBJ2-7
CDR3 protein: CASSSSAYEQYF
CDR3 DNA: TGTGCCAGCAGCTCATCGGCCTACGAGCAGTACTTC

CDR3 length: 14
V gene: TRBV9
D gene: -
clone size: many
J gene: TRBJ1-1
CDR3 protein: CASSVVPENTEAFF
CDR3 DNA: TGTGCCAGCAGCGTAGTTCCAGAGAACACTGAAGCTTTCTTT

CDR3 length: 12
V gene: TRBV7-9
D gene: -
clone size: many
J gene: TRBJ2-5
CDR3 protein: CASSPTGETQYF
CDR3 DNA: TGTGCCAGCAGCCCGACCGGAGAGACCCAGTACTTC

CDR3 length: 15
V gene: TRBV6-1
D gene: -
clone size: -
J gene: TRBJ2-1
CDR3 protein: CASSEDQQPYNEQFF
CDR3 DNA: TGTGCCAGCAGTGAAGACCAGCAGCCCTACAATGAGCAGTTCTTC